The 27 T cell receptor beta chains presented below share a single source sample, sequenced in a study of blood T cells in healthy people across ages. The use of a sample-barcoded 5' primer and a J-beta primer mix characterized a second PCR of 7 to 11 cycles. A single record per CDR3 protein comes from TCRdb applying MiXCR to the 5' RACE reads. Seen here are around 2 million distinct CDR3 sequences, about 39% observed once, and the top ten hold about 23%. The specimen was blood. These TCRs come from a human donor in good health.

The chain links TRBV5-1 to TRBJ2-1; D is possibly TRBD1 (6 bases). Germline V gives CDR1 SGHRS, CDR2 YFSETQ. The germline V and J ends were trimmed by 4 bases and 9 bases, with 20 bases remaining between them. The CDR3 is made up of 15 amino acids. The CDR3 nucleotides read TGCGCCAGCAGCCCGTCCCGGGACACCTACGGTGAGCAGTTCTTC. This codes for CASSPSRDTYGEQFF.

This chain uses TRBV5-1 with TRBJ1-2, with TRBD1 matching 9 bases. V lost 4 bases and J lost 4; bases outside the gene matches: 8. The CDR3 spans 15 residues. Looked up from germline, CDR1 is SGHRS and CDR2 is YFSETQ. CDR3 coding DNA: TGCGCCAGCAGCGTGGGACAGGGAAAGGCCTATGGCTACACCTTC. This sequence encodes CASSVGQGKAYGYTF.

The chain is built from TRBV5-4 and TRBJ2-1; D is undetermined. The germline CDR1 and CDR2 sequences are SGHNT and YYREEE (reference sequence). V was shortened by 4 bases and J by 9 bases, with 11 bases between the two germline ends. This CDR3 contains 12 residues. CDR3 region: CASSPKGTEQFF. The CDR3 DNA is TGTGCCAGCAGCCCTAAAGGCACTGAGCAGTTCTTC.

The CDR3, as DNA: TGCGCCAGCAGCTTAAGGGGGCCGCCAAATGAAAAACTGTTTTTT. Translated, it gives CASSLRGPPNEKLFF. The chain combines TRBV5-1 with TRBJ1-4; 7 nucleotides agree with TRBD1. Germline values: CDR1 SGHRS, CDR2 YFSETQ. The V and J ends lost 2 bases and 5 bases, in that order; junction bases with no gene match: 6. The CDR3 totals 15 residues.

The chain links TRBV13 to TRBJ1-2, with D unclear. The CDR3 is made up of 13 amino acids. V was cut by 4 bases and J by 1 base, with 7 bases left in between. Germline V lookup: CDR1 PRHDT, CDR2 FYEKMQ (reference sequence). CDR3: CASSSQDNYGYTF. Here the CDR3 DNA reads TGTGCCAGCAGCTCCCAGGATAACTATGGCTACACCTTC.

The rearrangement uses TRBV6-6 and TRBJ2-7; D gene uncertain. The V and J ends lost 5 bases and 0 bases respectively, with 11 bases between them. CDR1 MNHNY and CDR2 SVGAGI come from the germline V gene (reference sequence). The CDR3 has 14 residues. The chain's CDR3 is CASSIDGSSYEQYF. The CDR3 bases are TGTGCCAGCAGTATAGACGGTAGCTCCTACGAGCAGTACTTC.

This clonotype was counted only a few times. The chain has TRBV6-4 and TRBJ2-3; D possibly matches TRBD1 or TRBD2 (5 bases each). Between the trimmed V and J ends, which lost 2 bases and 2 bases, there was a span of 8 bases. Germline CDR1 MRHNA, CDR2 SNTAGT. The CDR3 has 14 residues. The CDR3 sequence: CASSDGGYTDTQYF. CDR3 bases: TGTGCCAGCAGTGACGGGGGATACACAGATACGCAGTATTTT.

The rearrangement joins TRBV28 to TRBJ2-1, with TRBD2 identical over 8 bases. This CDR3 has 15 amino acids. Germline lookup yields CDR1 MDHEN and CDR2 SYDVKM. Trimming at V came to 3 bases and at J to 8 bases, leaving 9 bases not matched to a gene. In nucleotides, the CDR3 is TGTGCCAGCAGTTTGAGCGACAGCGGGGGTGATGAGCAGTTCTTC. It is translated as CASSLSDSGGDEQFF.

The chain carries TRBV10-2 and TRBJ2-1; 9 bases align to TRBD2. The CDR3 loop spans 17 amino acids. In germline, CDR1 is WSHSY, CDR2 SAAADI. V trimming: 6 bases; J trimming: 9 bases; junction bases outside the gene matches: 18. The CDR3 DNA reads TGCGCCAGCAGGGTCTCCGGGACTAGCTTCACGCACGGTGAGCAGTTCTTC. Its translation: CASRVSGTSFTHGEQFF.

The table lists this clonotype with a few counts. This chain connects TRBV12-3 or TRBV12-4 to TRBJ1-5, with 7 bases matching TRBD1. V lost 6 bases, J lost 1 base, and 3 bases stayed unmatched. The CDR3 has 14 residues. CDR3 sequence (DNA): TGTGCCAGCAGAGGGGGCGCAAGCAATCAGCCCCAGCATTTT. It codes for CASRGGASNQPQHF.

CDR3 DNA sequence: TGTGCCAGCAGTGAACCGGGACCAGGGTGGAACATTCAGTACTTC. This gives the protein CASSEPGPGWNIQYF. The chain recombines TRBV6-1 with TRBJ2-4; D possibly matches TRBD1 or TRBD2 (5 bases each). This CDR3 spans 15 amino acids. Trimming took 2 bases from V and 7 from J, leaving 15 bases between them. Germline values: CDR1 MNHNS, CDR2 SASEGT.

This chain uses TRBV5-6 with TRBJ1-6, with 8 positions matching TRBD1. Germline CDR1 is SGHDT and CDR2 is YYEEEE. Unmatched junction bases numbered 4, after V lost 2 bases and J lost 6 bases. The CDR3 is 15 amino acids. CDR3 sequence reads: CASSFGTGVNSPLHF. DNA of the CDR3: TGTGCCAGCAGCTTCGGGACAGGTGTTAATTCACCCCTCCACTTT.

The rearrangement links TRBV6-5 to TRBJ2-5; TRBD2 agrees at 10 bases. With V trimmed by 2 bases and J by 4 bases, 4 bases remained unmatched. Germline lookup yields CDR1 MNHEY and CDR2 SVGAGI. The CDR3 is 15 amino acids. The CDR3 DNA reads TGTGCCAGCAGTTACGAAGCGGGGGGGCCAGAGACCCAGTACTTC. This sequence encodes CASSYEAGGPETQYF.

This clonotype was seen once. The chain has TRBV20-1 and TRBJ1-1; perhaps TRBD1 as D (6 bases). The CDR3 totals 14 residues. V lost 0 bases and J lost 3, with 11 bases in between. In germline, CDR1 is DFQATT, CDR2 SNEGSKA (reference sequence). CDR3 in amino acids: CSARDVRGDTEAFF. As DNA, the CDR3 is TGCAGTGCTAGAGATGTAAGGGGGGACACTGAAGCTTTCTTT.

The J gene is TRBJ1-2, the V gene TRBV7-6; 11 nucleotides match TRBD1. The CDR3 has 16 residues. With 1 base clipped from V and 6 bases from J, the junction kept 7 bases outside the gene matches. The V gene's germline CDR1 is SGHVS and CDR2 FNYEAQ. CDR3 in amino acids: CASSLGVGQGAHGYTF. CDR3 bases: TGTGCCAGCAGCTTAGGGGTTGGACAGGGGGCGCATGGCTACACCTTC.

In this sample, this clonotype turned up a few times. This chain connects TRBV27 to TRBJ2-1, with D possibly matching TRBD1 (6 bases). V was pared by 2 bases and J by 3 bases, with 11 bases between. CDR1 is MNHEY, CDR2 SMNVEV, per germline (reference sequence). The CDR3 consists of 15 residues. The CDR3 here is CASSLMGAGYNEQFF. The CDR3 coding sequence is TGTGCCAGCAGTTTAATGGGGGCCGGCTACAATGAGCAGTTCTTC.

The chain has TRBV18 and TRBJ2-4; TRBD1 agrees at 7 bases. Germline lookup yields CDR1 KGHSH and CDR2 LQKENI. Trimming took 3 bases from V and 0 from J; bases not matched to a gene: 14. The CDR3 totals 19 residues. Written as DNA, the CDR3 is TGTGCCAGCTCACCGACCAGGACAGGACCATTTGCAGCCAAAAACATTCAGTACTTC. This gives the protein CASSPTRTGPFAAKNIQYF.

The chain carries TRBV6-2 or TRBV6-3 and TRBJ1-5; D remains ambiguous. Germline values: CDR1 MNHEY, CDR2 SVGEGT. V lost 1 base and J lost 7, with 5 bases in between. The length of the CDR3 is 12 residues. In nucleotides, the CDR3 is TGTGCCAGCAGTTACTTTTCCCAGCCCCAGCATTTT. This codes for CASSYFSQPQHF.

This clonotype appeared a few times. This CDR3 is CASSSGTPLEKLFF. DNA for the CDR3: TGTGCCAGCAGTTCTGGGACACCCTTAGAAAAACTGTTTTTT. The rearrangement joins TRBV6-5 to TRBJ1-4; D may be TRBD1 (6 bases). Trimming pared 4 bases from V and 8 bases from J, leaving 14 bases between. The CDR3 loop spans 14 amino acids. The germline CDR1 and CDR2 sequences are MNHEY and SVGAGI.

With respect to this clonotype: The CDR3 carries no conserved terminal phenylalanine or tryptophan, so it likely arises from a read error. Written as DNA, the CDR3 is TGTGCCAGCAGTTTGGGGCAGGGTGGCTACACCTCC. Translating it yields CASSLGQGGYTS. The chain couples TRBV12-3 or TRBV12-4 to TRBJ1-2; a weak D match, TRBD1 (5 bases). Trimming removed 3 bases from V and 7 bases from J, with 9 bases in between. The CDR3 loop spans 12 amino acids.

The table lists this clonotype with a few counts. The V gene is TRBV4-1, the J gene TRBJ2-1; TRBD1 matches 8 bases. Germline lookup yields CDR1 MGHRA and CDR2 YSYEKL. This CDR3 has 17 residues. V gave up 0 bases and J gave up 7 bases; unmatched junction bases: 11. The CDR3 here is CASSQDSPGGMRNEQFF. CDR3 nucleotide sequence: TGCGCCAGCAGCCAAGATTCTCCAGGGGGCATGCGGAATGAGCAGTTCTTC.

V usage is TRBV12-3 or TRBV12-4 and J usage is TRBJ1-4; possible D gene TRBD1, 5 bases. V was shortened by 6 bases and J by 10 bases, with 18 bases between the two germline ends. The CDR3 sequence is 14 residues long. This CDR3 reads CASSLGQGTTKLFF. As DNA, the CDR3 is TGTGCCAGCAGCCTTGGTCAAGGGACGACAAAACTGTTTTTT.

This clonotype was seen only a few times. This rearrangement joins TRBV20-1 to TRBJ2-1; possible D gene TRBD1, 6 bases. Germline CDR1 is DFQATT and CDR2 is SNEGSKA (reference sequence). The germline V and J ends were trimmed by 0 bases and 2 bases, with 14 bases remaining between them. The CDR3 runs 16 residues. The CDR3 region is CSARDRVQGTYNEQFF. CDR3 DNA: TGCAGTGCTAGAGATCGGGTCCAGGGGACCTACAATGAGCAGTTCTTC.

A few counts support this clonotype. This chain links TRBV29-1 with TRBJ2-6; unclear D gene. The CDR3 is 14 residues long. Germline V gene sequence: CDR1 SQVTM, CDR2 ANQGSEA. V lost 4 bases and J lost 4, with 11 bases in between. This chain's CDR3 is CSVGKGPGANVLTF. The CDR3, as DNA: TGCAGCGTTGGTAAGGGTCCGGGGGCCAACGTCCTGACTTTC.

The V and J genes are TRBV2 and TRBJ1-5; unclear D gene. CDR3 size: 16 residues. In germline, CDR1 is SNHLY, CDR2 FYNNEI. V lost 4 bases, J lost 1 base, and 14 bases lay in between. The CDR3, as DNA: TGTGCCAGCAGTGTATACCTACCGAACAGCAATCAGCCCCAGCATTTT. This encodes CASSVYLPNSNQPQHF. Filled out from reference TRBV2 and TRBJ1-5, the complete variable domain reads EPEVTQTPSHQVTQMGQEVILRCVPISNHLYFYWYRQILGQKVEFLVSFYNNEISEKSEIFDDQFSVERPDGSNFTLKIRSTKLEDSAMYFCASSVYLPNSNQPQHFGDGTRLSIL.

This rearrangement joins TRBV20-1 to TRBJ2-4; TRBD1 matches 9 bases. The CDR3 length is 14 residues. Unmatched junction bases numbered 16, after V lost 6 bases and J lost 13 bases. CDR1 and CDR2 from the germline V gene are DFQATT and SNEGSKA (reference sequence). In DNA, the CDR3 is TGCAGTGCCAGTATGGACAGGGGATTCTACAAGCAGTACTTC. Residues: CSASMDRGFYKQYF.

The chain employs TRBV5-1 and TRBJ2-4; 8 nucleotides match TRBD1. The DNA end is more similar to TRBJ2-7, so the J call may be wrong. The CDR3 runs to 15 residues. The V gene's germline CDR1 is SGHRS and CDR2 YFSETQ. In nucleotides, the CDR3 is TGCGCCAGCAGCCTGGACCCGCAGGGGGCGAACGAGCAGTACTTC. Encoded protein: CASSLDPQGANEQYF.